A selection of T cell receptor beta chains follows, all from one sample in a study of T cell repertoires in cytomegalovirus infection. TCRdb ran MiXCR on the reads and lists one entry per CDR3 protein. The sample includes approximately 180,000 distinct CDR3 sequences, nearly 9.5% of them seen just once. Material for sequencing was PBMCs. The source of these receptors is a human donor in good health (CMV status not recorded). Some clones in this sample may be carry-over from other donors' samples. Both conserved end residues are part of each CDR3. Fields, in order: CDR3 DNA, CDR3 protein, clone size, V gene, D gene, J gene. A D gene is named only where the DNA matches it firmly. Clone size is shown for a subset of rows, as once, few, many or a class of expanded clone.

CDR3 DNA: TGCGCCAGCAGCCAGTCCGTTATGAACACTGAAGCTTTCTTT
CDR3 protein: CASSQSVMNTEAFF
clone size: NA
V gene: TRBV4-3
D gene: NA
J gene: TRBJ1-1

CDR3 DNA: TGTGCCAGCAGCTTAGGAGCGAGATATAATTCACCCCTCCACTTT
CDR3 protein: CASSLGARYNSPLHF
clone size: many
V gene: TRBV7-2
D gene: NA
J gene: TRBJ1-6

CDR3 DNA: TGTGCCAGCAGTTACTCGACCATAGGGGCCGTTCTAAACTATGGCTACACCTTC
CDR3 protein: CASSYSTIGAVLNYGYTF
clone size: few
V gene: TRBV6-5
D gene: NA
J gene: TRBJ1-2

CDR3 DNA: TGTGCCAGCAGTGAAGCGCGAAGCAATCAGCCCCAGCATTTT
CDR3 protein: CASSEARSNQPQHF
clone size: many
V gene: TRBV6-1
D gene: NA
J gene: TRBJ1-5

CDR3 DNA: TGTGCCACCAGCACGCTCCCCCCGCGGGGGAACACCGGGGAGCTGTTTTTT
CDR3 protein: CATSTLPPRGNTGELFF
clone size: few
V gene: TRBV24-1
D gene: NA
J gene: TRBJ2-2

CDR3 DNA: TGTGCCAGCAGCCAGGGTGGCTTTCAGAATGAGCAGTTCTTC
CDR3 protein: CASSQGGFQNEQFF
clone size: many
V gene: TRBV7-8
D gene: NA
J gene: TRBJ2-1

CDR3 DNA: TGCAGTGCGAGACGTGGGTTTGGGGATGAGCAGTTCTTC
CDR3 protein: CSARRGFGDEQFF
clone size: NA
V gene: TRBV20-1
D gene: NA
J gene: TRBJ2-1

CDR3 DNA: TGCAGTGTCTTTAGCGGGGGGGCCGGAGAGACCCAGTACTTC
CDR3 protein: CSVFSGGAGETQYF
clone size: NA
V gene: TRBV20-1
D gene: TRBD2
J gene: TRBJ2-5

CDR3 DNA: TGTGCCTGGACCATACAGGGAGTGGGAACTGAAGCTTTCTTT
CDR3 protein: CAWTIQGVGTEAFF
clone size: few
V gene: TRBV30
D gene: NA
J gene: TRBJ1-1

CDR3 DNA: TGTGCCAGCAGGGGCAGGAGCAATCAGCCCCAGCATTTT
CDR3 protein: CASRGRSNQPQHF
clone size: many
V gene: TRBV2
D gene: NA
J gene: TRBJ1-5

CDR3 DNA: TGTGCCAGCAGGCACGACAGGGGTGGCACTGAAGCTTTCTTT
CDR3 protein: CASRHDRGGTEAFF
clone size: NA
V gene: TRBV6-5
D gene: TRBD1
J gene: TRBJ1-1

CDR3 DNA: TGTGCCAGCCGGAGGGAGTCTGAAGCTTTCTTT
CDR3 protein: CASRRESEAFF
clone size: many
V gene: TRBV12-3/TRBV12-4
D gene: NA
J gene: TRBJ1-1

CDR3 DNA: TGTGCCAGCAGCTTAGCAATGGCGGGTAATTCACCCCTCCACTTT
CDR3 protein: CASSLAMAGNSPLHF
clone size: many
V gene: TRBV7-2
D gene: NA
J gene: TRBJ1-6

CDR3 DNA: TGTGCCAGCAGCTTCGGGGGACTGGGCACTGAAGCTTTCTTT
CDR3 protein: CASSFGGLGTEAFF
clone size: many
V gene: TRBV13
D gene: NA
J gene: TRBJ1-1

CDR3 DNA: TGTGCCAGCACGGCCCTATCCGCCCAGGGGGCATATGGCTACACCTTC
CDR3 protein: CASTALSAQGAYGYTF
clone size: few
V gene: TRBV27
D gene: TRBD1
J gene: TRBJ1-2

CDR3 DNA: TGTGCCAGCAGGTGGAACCTTTATAGCAATCAGCGCCAGCATTTT
CDR3 protein: CASRWNLYSNQRQHF
clone size: NA
V gene: TRBV19
D gene: NA
J gene: TRBJ1-5

CDR3 DNA: TGTGCCAGCATCAAGAACACTGAAGCTTTCTTT
CDR3 protein: CASIKNTEAFF
clone size: many
V gene: TRBV12-3/TRBV12-4
D gene: NA
J gene: TRBJ1-1

CDR3 DNA: TGTGCCAGCAGTCCAGGGGGGGGCCGTTTCGGGGAGCTGTTTTTT
CDR3 protein: CASSPGGGRFGELFF
clone size: many
V gene: TRBV28
D gene: NA
J gene: TRBJ2-2

CDR3 DNA: TGTGCCAGCCAGGTACAGGGCTTCAGTGCTGAAGCTTTCTTT
CDR3 protein: CASQVQGFSAEAFF
clone size: NA
V gene: TRBV19
D gene: NA
J gene: TRBJ1-1

CDR3 DNA: TGTGCCAGCAGCCCCGCCCTATCCAGCACCTACGAGCAGTACTTC
CDR3 protein: CASSPALSSTYEQYF
clone size: many
V gene: TRBV7-2
D gene: NA
J gene: TRBJ2-7

CDR3 DNA: TGTGCCTGCGGACAGGGGGTCGGCACCGGGGAGCTGTTTTTT
CDR3 protein: CACGQGVGTGELFF
clone size: few
V gene: TRBV30
D gene: TRBD1
J gene: TRBJ2-2

CDR3 DNA: TGTGCCAGCAGCTTCGGTCAGGGGGCTAGCGGGCCTAGCACAGATACGCAGTATTTT
CDR3 protein: CASSFGQGASGPSTDTQYF
clone size: few
V gene: TRBV7-8
D gene: NA
J gene: TRBJ2-3

CDR3 DNA: TGTGCCAGCAGCTTAGGGGGGGGGCGGGGGGGCCTTAATGAGCAGTTCTTC
CDR3 protein: CASSLGGGRGGLNEQFF
clone size: NA
V gene: TRBV7-2
D gene: TRBD2
J gene: TRBJ2-1

CDR3 DNA: TGCAGTGCTAGAGGCACTAGCGGGGGGGTAAATACGCAGTATTTT
CDR3 protein: CSARGTSGGVNTQYF
clone size: many
V gene: TRBV20-1
D gene: TRBD2
J gene: TRBJ2-3

CDR3 DNA: TGTGCCAGCAGTAACAGATACTATGGCTACACCTTC
CDR3 protein: CASSNRYYGYTF
clone size: few
V gene: TRBV5-5
D gene: NA
J gene: TRBJ1-2

CDR3 DNA: NA
CDR3 protein: CASSTSGQGFYEQYF
clone size: NA
V gene: TRBV5-6
D gene: NA
J gene: TRBJ2-7

CDR3 DNA: TGTGCCACCCGCCACGCGTATCAGCCCCAGCATTTT
CDR3 protein: CATRHAYQPQHF
clone size: many
V gene: TRBV6-2/TRBV6-3
D gene: NA
J gene: TRBJ1-5

CDR3 DNA: TGTGCCAGCAGTGCCGGGGGGATAACCTACAATGAGCAGTTCTTC
CDR3 protein: CASSAGGITYNEQFF
clone size: many
V gene: TRBV6-2/TRBV6-3
D gene: TRBD2
J gene: TRBJ2-1

CDR3 DNA: TGTGCCAGCAGCTTAGAAGGGGGGTTAGCGGGAGGCTCCTACAATGAGCAGTTCTTC
CDR3 protein: CASSLEGGLAGGSYNEQFF
clone size: many
V gene: TRBV7-9
D gene: TRBD2
J gene: TRBJ2-1

CDR3 DNA: TGTGCCACCAGTGAAGGGGGGCGCAGGGAGACCCAGTACTTC
CDR3 protein: CATSEGGRRETQYF
clone size: many
V gene: TRBV24-1
D gene: NA
J gene: TRBJ2-5

CDR3 DNA: TGTGCCAGCGCTCGGGGGACAGTCTCCTACGAGCAGTACTTC
CDR3 protein: CASARGTVSYEQYF
clone size: many
V gene: TRBV7-2
D gene: NA
J gene: TRBJ2-7

CDR3 DNA: TGTGCCAGCAGCTTAGGGGACAGGGGGACCGAGCAGTACTTC
CDR3 protein: CASSLGDRGTEQYF
clone size: many
V gene: TRBV7-3
D gene: TRBD1
J gene: TRBJ2-7

CDR3 DNA: TGTGCCAGCAGCCCCAGTGGACAGGGCTACGAGCAGTACTTC
CDR3 protein: CASSPSGQGYEQYF
clone size: many
V gene: TRBV7-9
D gene: TRBD1
J gene: TRBJ2-7

CDR3 DNA: TGTGCCAGCAGTCCAACCGGACTAGTTGGTGGTGAGCAGTTCTTC
CDR3 protein: CASSPTGLVGGEQFF
clone size: few
V gene: TRBV6-2/TRBV6-3
D gene: TRBD2
J gene: TRBJ2-1

CDR3 DNA: TGTGCCAGCAGCCGGGGACAGGGAAACTATGGCTACACCTTC
CDR3 protein: CASSRGQGNYGYTF
clone size: many
V gene: TRBV7-2
D gene: TRBD1
J gene: TRBJ1-2

CDR3 DNA: TGTGCCAGCAGCTGGGACGCGGGATCGGGGCAAGAGACCCAGTACTTC
CDR3 protein: CASSWDAGSGQETQYF
clone size: many
V gene: TRBV7-6
D gene: NA
J gene: TRBJ2-5

CDR3 DNA: TGTGCCAGCAGTGAAGAGGCCGTGGCCAAAAACATTCAGTACTTC
CDR3 protein: CASSEEAVAKNIQYF
clone size: NA
V gene: TRBV2
D gene: NA
J gene: TRBJ2-4

CDR3 DNA: TGTGCCACCAGCAGAGGAGCTCTAGCGGGAGCCTACAATGAGCAGTTCTTC
CDR3 protein: CATSRGALAGAYNEQFF
clone size: many
V gene: TRBV15
D gene: TRBD2
J gene: TRBJ2-1

CDR3 DNA: TGTGCCAGCAGTGCCTCACCGTTCGGTAGCGGGGAGTCAGATACGCAGTATTTT
CDR3 protein: CASSASPFGSGESDTQYF
clone size: many
V gene: TRBV12-3/TRBV12-4
D gene: TRBD2
J gene: TRBJ2-3

CDR3 DNA: TGTGCCAGCAGCTTAGTTATGAGCCAAGAGACCCAGTACTTC
CDR3 protein: CASSLVMSQETQYF
clone size: NA
V gene: TRBV7-6
D gene: NA
J gene: TRBJ2-5

CDR3 DNA: TGCAGTGCTAGGCGGCCCCCCCCCGGGAACACTGAAGCTTTCTTT
CDR3 protein: CSARRPPPGNTEAFF
clone size: NA
V gene: TRBV20-1
D gene: NA
J gene: TRBJ1-1

CDR3 DNA: TGTGCCAGCAGCTTACAAGCAGGGACCTACGAGCAGTACTTC
CDR3 protein: CASSLQAGTYEQYF
clone size: many
V gene: TRBV7-2
D gene: NA
J gene: TRBJ2-7

CDR3 DNA: TGCAGCGTCGCGAGCTCAGGGTCGGACACTGAAGCTTTCTTT
CDR3 protein: CSVASSGSDTEAFF
clone size: NA
V gene: TRBV29-1
D gene: NA
J gene: TRBJ1-1

CDR3 DNA: TGCAGTGCTCCCCAATACACCGGGGAGCTGTTTTTT
CDR3 protein: CSAPQYTGELFF
clone size: many
V gene: TRBV20-1
D gene: NA
J gene: TRBJ2-2

CDR3 DNA: TGTGCCAGCAGCCTGAGGGCGTCCTCCTACGAGCAGTACTTC
CDR3 protein: CASSLRASSYEQYF
clone size: NA
V gene: TRBV5-4
D gene: NA
J gene: TRBJ2-7

CDR3 DNA: TGTGCCAGCAGCCCTCAAGGAGGGGGTCGGAGCTATGGCTACACCTTC
CDR3 protein: CASSPQGGGRSYGYTF
clone size: NA
V gene: TRBV7-9
D gene: NA
J gene: TRBJ1-2

CDR3 DNA: TGCAGTGCTATAAGAGGACTAGCGGGATGGTTGGAGCAGTTCTTC
CDR3 protein: CSAIRGLAGWLEQFF
clone size: once
V gene: TRBV20-1
D gene: TRBD2
J gene: TRBJ2-1

CDR3 DNA: TGTGCCAGCAGCCAAGGGACTAGCGTCGGCGAGCAGTACTTC
CDR3 protein: CASSQGTSVGEQYF
clone size: many
V gene: TRBV7-8
D gene: TRBD2
J gene: TRBJ2-7

CDR3 DNA: TGTGCCAGCAGCACGGGACTAGCGGGAACCGAGACCCAGTACTTC
CDR3 protein: CASSTGLAGTETQYF
clone size: many
V gene: TRBV28
D gene: TRBD2
J gene: TRBJ2-5

CDR3 DNA: TGTGCCAGTAGTATCGGTCGTACTCCCGACAATGAGCAGTTCTTC
CDR3 protein: CASSIGRTPDNEQFF
clone size: few
V gene: TRBV19
D gene: NA
J gene: TRBJ2-1

CDR3 DNA: TGTGCCAGCAGCTTAGGAAACAGGGAGCAGTTCTTC
CDR3 protein: CASSLGNREQFF
clone size: NA
V gene: TRBV7-9
D gene: NA
J gene: TRBJ2-1

CDR3 DNA: TGTGCCAGCAGCTTAGTGGCAGGGAGTAACTATGGCTACACCTTC
CDR3 protein: CASSLVAGSNYGYTF
clone size: many
V gene: TRBV7-2
D gene: NA
J gene: TRBJ1-2

CDR3 DNA: TGTGCCAGCAGTATATCCAGGGGGTACAATGAGCAGTTCTTC
CDR3 protein: CASSISRGYNEQFF
clone size: NA
V gene: TRBV12-3/TRBV12-4
D gene: TRBD1
J gene: TRBJ2-1